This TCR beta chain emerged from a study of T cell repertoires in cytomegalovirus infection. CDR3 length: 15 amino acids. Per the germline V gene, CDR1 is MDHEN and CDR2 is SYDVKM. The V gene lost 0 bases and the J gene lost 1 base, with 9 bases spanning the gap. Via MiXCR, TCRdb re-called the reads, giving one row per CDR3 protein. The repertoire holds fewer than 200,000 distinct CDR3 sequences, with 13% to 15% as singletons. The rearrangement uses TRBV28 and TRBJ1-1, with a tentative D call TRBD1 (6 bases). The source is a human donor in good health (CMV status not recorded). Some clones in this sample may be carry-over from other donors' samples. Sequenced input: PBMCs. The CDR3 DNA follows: TGTGCCAGCAGTTTATGGGGGGGGCAGAACACTGAAGCTTTCTTT. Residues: CASSLWGGQNTEAFF.